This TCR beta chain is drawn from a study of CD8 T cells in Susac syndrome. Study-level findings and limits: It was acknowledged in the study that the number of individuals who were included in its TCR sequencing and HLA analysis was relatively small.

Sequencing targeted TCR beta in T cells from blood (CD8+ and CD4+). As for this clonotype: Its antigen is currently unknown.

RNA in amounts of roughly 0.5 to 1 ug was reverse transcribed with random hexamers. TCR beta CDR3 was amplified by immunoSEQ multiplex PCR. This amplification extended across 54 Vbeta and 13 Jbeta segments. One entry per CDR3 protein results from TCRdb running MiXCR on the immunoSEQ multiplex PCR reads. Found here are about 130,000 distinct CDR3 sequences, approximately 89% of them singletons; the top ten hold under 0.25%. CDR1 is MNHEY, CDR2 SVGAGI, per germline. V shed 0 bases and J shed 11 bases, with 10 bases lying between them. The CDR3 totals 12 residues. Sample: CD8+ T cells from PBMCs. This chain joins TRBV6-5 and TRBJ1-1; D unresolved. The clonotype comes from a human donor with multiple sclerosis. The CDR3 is CASSYSSDMAFF. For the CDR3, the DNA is TGTGCCAGCAGTTACTCGAGCGATATGGCTTTCTTT.